These 6 T cell receptor beta chains came from one sample sequenced in a study of CD8+ T cells in alopecia areata. cDNA serving as the sequencing template came from extracted, reverse transcribed RNA. Data came from immunoSEQ multiplex PCR; TCRdb stores just in-frame clones and leaves some out. This sample has approximately 150,000 clones, with around 51% found just once. The sample in question was CD4+ T cells sorted from blood, obtained at week 0. The receptor source for this set is a human donor with alopecia areata.

V gene TRBV10-3 combines with J gene TRBJ2-2, with D maybe TRBD2 (5 bases). Germline V gene lookup returns CDR1 ENHRY and CDR2 SYGVKD. Deletions cut 10 bases from V and 3 bases from J, with 18 bases between. CDR3 length: 15 residues. The CDR3, as DNA: TGTGCCACCTCCCTGGGAAGCGGTTACACCGGGGAGCTGTTTTTT. Translation gives CATSLGSGYTGELFF.

The V and J genes are TRBV27 and TRBJ2-7; D unclear. CDR1 and CDR2 from the germline V gene are MNHEY and SMNVEV (reference sequence). V was cut by 10 bases and J by 0 bases, with 16 bases left in between. The CDR3 is 14 residues long. CDR3 DNA sequence: TGTGCCACCAAACGCGGAATGGGCTCCTACGAGCAGTACTTC. This codes for CATKRGMGSYEQYF.

This chain uses TRBV30 with TRBJ1-5; 8 bases align to TRBD1. This CDR3 has 15 residues. V lost 2 bases and J lost 0; bases outside the gene matches: 3. Germline CDR1 reads GTSNPN; CDR2 reads SVGIG (reference sequence). The CDR3, as DNA: TGTGCCTGGAGTAGGGGACAGGTTAGCAATCAGCCCCAGCATTTT. As protein: CAWSRGQVSNQPQHF.

The rearrangement uses TRBV5-1 and TRBJ2-7, with D unresolved. The CDR3 contains 15 residues. V was shortened by 0 bases and J by 3 bases, with 13 bases between the two germline ends. From germline, CDR1 is SGHRS and CDR2 YFSETQ. For the CDR3, the DNA is TGCGCCAGCAGCTTGGATCAGACCAGCATCTACGAGCAGTACTTC. Translating it yields CASSLDQTSIYEQYF.

Of note for this clone: Other nucleotide sequences from this sample produce the same CDR3. This chain connects TRBV30 to TRBJ2-1, with 10 bases identical to TRBD2. Germline trimming cut 1 base from V and 9 bases from J; bases unmatched to any gene: 6. The CDR3 runs to 14 residues. CDR1 is GTSNPN and CDR2 is SVGIG in the germline V gene (reference sequence). The CDR3 here is CAWSGLAGGIEQFF. CDR3 DNA: TGTGCCTGGAGTGGTTTAGCGGGGGGCATTGAGCAGTTCTTC.

V is TRBV19 and J is TRBJ1-5, with D unclear. Germline values: CDR1 LNHDA, CDR2 SQIVND (reference sequence). The length of the CDR3 is 15 residues. The V gene lost 3 bases and the J gene lost 3 bases, with 12 bases spanning the gap. In nucleotides, the CDR3 is TGTGCCAGTAGTATGGCGGAAGTGATCAATCAGCCCCAGCATTTT. It specifies CASSMAEVINQPQHF. The variable domain in full, completed from reference TRBV19 and TRBJ1-5, reads DGGITQSPKYLFRKEGQNVTLSCEQNLNHDAMYWYRQDPGQGLRLIYYSQIVNDFQKGDIAEGYSVSREKKESFPLTVTSAQKNPTAFYLCASSMAEVINQPQHFGDGTRLSIL.